This T cell receptor (beta chain) was captured in a study of blood T cell repertoires in COVID-19. Germline-derived CDR1 and CDR2 are LGHDT and YNNKEL (reference sequence). The CDR3 spans 15 residues. Between the trimmed V and J ends, which lost 0 bases and 0 bases, there was a span of 8 bases. Assay used: immunoSEQ multiplex PCR; TCRdb lists only in-frame clones, some missing. The sample consists of approximately 230,000 clones, approximately 81% of them appearing once. The J gene is TRBJ1-1, the V gene TRBV3-1 (or the pseudogene TRBV3-2), with D perhaps TRBD1 (5 bases). This receptor was taken from a young man with active or convalescent COVID-19. Source material: peripheral blood. The CDR3 DNA follows: TGTGCCAGCAGCCAAGAGGGGCACCTGAACACTGAAGCTTTCTTT. Protein sequence: CASSQEGHLNTEAFF.